A single sample gave rise to the 19 T cell receptor beta chains below, sequenced in a study of cytomegalovirus exposure and HLA in healthy donors. Both 60 Vbeta primers and 13 Jbeta primers went into the PCR. TCRdb's table, derived via immunoSEQ multiplex PCR, lists solely in-frame clones and lacks some. The table lists tens of thousands of clones. The specimen was PBMCs. These receptor sequences come from a woman between 25 and 40 years old in good health and CMV-seronegative.

The gene calls are TRBV27 and TRBJ2-5; D perhaps matches TRBD1 (6 bases). Germline loops: CDR1 MNHEY, CDR2 SMNVEV (reference sequence). This CDR3 spans 13 amino acids. V lost 6 bases and J lost 4, with 12 bases in between. The DNA for the CDR3 is TGTGCCAGCAGCCTACAGGGTAGAGAGACCCAGTACTTC. Protein sequence: CASSLQGRETQYF.

The V call is TRBV18, the J call TRBJ2-5; no definite D call. Germline CDR1 KGHSH, CDR2 LQKENI. Trimming took off 3 bases at V and 0 bases at J, with 17 bases between the two ends. The CDR3 contains 17 residues. DNA for the CDR3: TGTGCCAGCTCACCTGGTGGCTACAGAAAGTACCAAGAGACCCAGTACTTC. Its protein is CASSPGGYRKYQETQYF.

The chain recombines TRBV7-2 with TRBJ1-2; 11 bases align to TRBD1. Losses at the gene ends were 6 bases for V and 1 base for J; bases not matched to a gene: 4. The CDR3 runs to 15 residues. Germline V gene sequence: CDR1 SGHTA, CDR2 FQGNSA. CDR3 sequence reads: CASSPGTGGNYGYTF. DNA for the CDR3: TGTGCCAGCAGTCCTGGGACAGGGGGTAACTATGGCTACACCTTC. The whole variable domain, remainder taken from reference TRBV7-2 and TRBJ1-2, is GAGVSQSPSNKVTEKGKDVELRCDPISGHTALYWYRQSLGQGLEFLIYFQGNSAPDKSGLPSDRFSAERTGGSVSTLTIQRTQQEDSAVYLCASSPGTGGNYGYTFGSGTRLTVV.

The chain combines TRBV7-2 with TRBJ1-3, with D unclear. Germline CDR1 reads SGHTA; CDR2 reads FQGNSA. The V end lost 6 bases, the J end lost 0 bases, and 6 bases lay between the germline ends. The CDR3 has 13 amino acids. Written as DNA, the CDR3 is TGTGCCAGCAGTGAGCTCTCTGGAAACACCATATATTTT. This sequence encodes CASSELSGNTIYF.

V and J are TRBV19 and TRBJ1-1, with D maybe TRBD1 (5 bases). V lost 9 bases to trimming and J lost 3 bases, with 14 bases between them. CDR3 length equals 13 residues. Per the germline V gene, CDR1 is LNHDA and CDR2 is SQIVND (reference sequence). The CDR3 loop is CASLGAWYTEAFF. The CDR3 DNA reads as TGTGCCAGCTTAGGGGCGTGGTACACTGAAGCTTTCTTT.

The V and J genes are TRBV28 and TRBJ2-3; possible D gene TRBD2, 7 bases. Trimming shortened V by 7 bases and J by 4 bases, and 18 bases separated the two germline ends. CDR3 length: 15 residues. Germline CDR1 reads MDHEN; CDR2 reads SYDVKM. CDR3 bases: TGTGCCAGCACTCTAGGGGGGGGGAGCGCAGATACGCAGTATTTT. Amino acids: CASTLGGGSADTQYF.

This chain links TRBV13 with TRBJ2-3; possible D gene TRBD2, 5 bases. Trimming took 4 bases from V and 2 from J, leaving 7 bases between them. Germline CDR1 is PRHDT and CDR2 is FYEKMQ (reference sequence). The CDR3 spans 13 residues. CDR3 in amino acids: CASSSRDTDTQYF. CDR3 in DNA: TGTGCCAGCAGCTCCCGGGACACAGATACGCAGTATTTT.

The V gene is TRBV7-2, the J gene TRBJ2-4, with 8 bases fitting TRBD1. This CDR3 has 17 amino acids. From germline, CDR1 is SGHTA and CDR2 FQGNSA. Germline trimming cut 6 bases from V and 2 bases from J; bases unmatched to any gene: 12. The CDR3 nucleotides read TGTGCCAGCAGTGAGAGGTCAGGGGGCGCGTCCAAAAACATTCAGTACTTC. Translation: CASSERSGGASKNIQYF.

This chain connects TRBV7-8 to TRBJ2-3, with 10 bases lining up with TRBD2. This CDR3 contains 16 residues. The V segment lost 5 bases and the J segment 3 bases; nucleotides outside the gene matches: 8. From germline, CDR1 is SGHVS and CDR2 FQNEAQ. CDR3 DNA sequence: TGTGCCAGCAGCCCCTTAGCGGGAGGAATAACAGATACGCAGTATTTT. Translation: CASSPLAGGITDTQYF. Complete variable domain (other parts from reference TRBV7-8 and TRBJ2-3): GAGVSQSPRYKVAKRGQDVALRCDPISGHVSLFWYQQALGQGPEFLTYFQNEAQLDKSGLPSDRFFAERPEGSVSTLKIQRTQQEDSAVYLCASSPLAGGITDTQYFGPGTRLTVL.

The chain recombines TRBV5-1 with TRBJ2-2; possible D gene TRBD1, 5 bases. Per the germline V gene, CDR1 is SGHRS and CDR2 is YFSETQ. This CDR3 spans 15 amino acids. Trimming removed 1 base from V and 4 bases from J, with 11 bases in between. CDR3 nucleotide sequence: TGCGCCAGCAGCTTGTCGACAGTTACCACCGGGGAGCTGTTTTTT. It specifies CASSLSTVTTGELFF. The variable domain in full, with the rest retrieved from reference TRBV5-1 and TRBJ2-2, is KAGVTQTPRYLIKTRGQQVTLSCSPISGHRSVSWYQQTPGQGLQFLFEYFSETQRNKGNFPGRFSGRQFSNSRSEMNVSTLELGDSALYLCASSLSTVTTGELFFGEGSRLTVL.

This chain joins TRBV27 and TRBJ1-6, with 10 bases that match TRBD1. The V and J ends lost 3 bases and 11 bases, in that order; junction bases with no gene match: 7. Germline CDR1 reads MNHEY; CDR2 reads SMNVEV (reference sequence). The CDR3 covers 15 residues. CDR3 protein: CASSFRDRGLAPLHF. CDR3 DNA: TGTGCCAGCAGTTTCCGAGACAGGGGGCTGGCACCCCTCCACTTT.

This CDR3 reads CASSLAVGGTEAFF. CDR3 coding DNA: TGTGCCAGCAGCTTGGCCGTAGGGGGCACTGAAGCTTTCTTT. V usage is TRBV5-6 and J usage is TRBJ1-1; tentatively, D is TRBD1 (6 bases). Trimming removed 0 bases at V and 4 bases at J, with 10 bases between. CDR1 is SGHDT, CDR2 YYEEEE, per germline. The CDR3 contains 14 residues.

V usage is TRBV29-1 and J usage is TRBJ2-5; D remains unclear. TRBJ2-7 matches the DNA end more closely, so the J call is doubtful. The germline V gene has CDR1 SQVTM and CDR2 ANQGSEA. CDR3 length: 12 amino acids. The CDR3 is CSVFDKPYEQYF. CDR3 DNA: TGCAGCGTTTTTGACAAACCCTACGAGCAGTACTTC.

This chain connects TRBV6-6 to TRBJ2-5; TRBD1 matches at 7 bases. Per germline, CDR1 MNHNY and CDR2 SVGAGI (reference sequence). The J segment lost 4 bases and the V segment lost 7 bases, leaving 15 bases of the junction unmatched. This CDR3 region has 16 residues. The CDR3 sequence: CASTPVYPGGLETQYF. CDR3 sequence (DNA): TGTGCCAGCACCCCCGTGTACCCAGGGGGTCTAGAGACCCAGTACTTC.

V usage is TRBV19 and J usage is TRBJ2-7; D is unclear. Trimming pared 5 bases from V and 5 bases from J, leaving 7 bases between. The V gene's germline CDR1 is LNHDA and CDR2 SQIVND (reference sequence). The CDR3 loop spans 11 amino acids. The CDR3 DNA is TGTGCCAGTAGTCCCCAGGACGAGCAGTACTTC. Translation gives CASSPQDEQYF. The full variable domain, with the rest looked up from reference TRBV19 and TRBJ2-7, is DGGITQSPKYLFRKEGQNVTLSCEQNLNHDAMYWYRQDPGQGLRLIYYSQIVNDFQKGDIAEGYSVSREKKESFPLTVTSAQKNPTAFYLCASSPQDEQYFGPGTRLTVT.

This chain uses TRBV13 with TRBJ2-1; 12 bases line up with TRBD2. The germline gives CDR1 PRHDT, CDR2 FYEKMQ (reference sequence). The J segment lost 6 bases and the V segment lost 3 bases, leaving 9 bases of the junction unmatched. CDR3 length: 17 residues. CDR3 DNA: TGTGCCAGCAGCTTGTCGTCTAGCGGGGGGGCAGGCAATGAGCAGTTCTTC. Translated: CASSLSSSGGAGNEQFF.

The gene calls are TRBV15 and TRBJ2-2; 10 positions match TRBD1. Trimming took 5 bases from V and 7 from J; bases not matched to a gene: 16. Germline CDR1 and CDR2: LNHNV and YYDKDF (reference sequence). The CDR3 runs to 18 residues. In DNA form, the CDR3 reads TGTGCCACCAGCCAGACCCACAGACAGGGGGCGCATGGCGGGGAGCTGTTTTTT. Translating gives CATSQTHRQGAHGGELFF.

The chain is built from TRBV5-6 and TRBJ2-7, with 8 bases that match TRBD1. Per germline, CDR1 SGHDT and CDR2 YYEEEE. This CDR3 contains 15 residues. Germline trimming cut 4 bases from V and 3 bases from J; bases unmatched to any gene: 9. The CDR3 DNA reads as TGTGCCAGCAGCAAAGGGACAGGCGGAGACTACGAGCAGTACTTC. Amino acids: CASSKGTGGDYEQYF.

The V call is TRBV18, the J call TRBJ2-1; TRBD1 is a possible D gene (6 bases). CDR1 is KGHSH, CDR2 LQKENI, per germline. CDR3 length: 13 amino acids. V was pared by 5 bases and J by 6 bases, with 11 bases between. The chain's CDR3 is CASSTGHGNEQFF. Written as DNA, the CDR3 is TGTGCCAGCTCAACGGGACACGGCAATGAGCAGTTCTTC.